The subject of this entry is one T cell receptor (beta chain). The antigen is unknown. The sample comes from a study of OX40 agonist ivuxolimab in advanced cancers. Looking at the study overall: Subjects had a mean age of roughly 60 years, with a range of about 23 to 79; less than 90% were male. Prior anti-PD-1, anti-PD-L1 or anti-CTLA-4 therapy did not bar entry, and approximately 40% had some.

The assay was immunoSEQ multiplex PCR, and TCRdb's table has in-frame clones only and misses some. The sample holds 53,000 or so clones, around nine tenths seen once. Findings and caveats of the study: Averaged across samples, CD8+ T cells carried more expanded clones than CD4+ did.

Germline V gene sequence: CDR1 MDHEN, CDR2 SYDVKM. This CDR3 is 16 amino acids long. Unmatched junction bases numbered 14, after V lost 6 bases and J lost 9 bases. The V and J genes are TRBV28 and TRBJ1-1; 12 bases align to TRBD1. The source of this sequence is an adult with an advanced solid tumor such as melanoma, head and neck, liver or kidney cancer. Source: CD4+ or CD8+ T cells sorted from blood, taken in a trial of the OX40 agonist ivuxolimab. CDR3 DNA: TGTGCCAGCAGGGCTCCGGGACAGGGGGCTTTGTTAAAAGCTTTCTTT. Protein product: CASRAPGQGALLKAFF.